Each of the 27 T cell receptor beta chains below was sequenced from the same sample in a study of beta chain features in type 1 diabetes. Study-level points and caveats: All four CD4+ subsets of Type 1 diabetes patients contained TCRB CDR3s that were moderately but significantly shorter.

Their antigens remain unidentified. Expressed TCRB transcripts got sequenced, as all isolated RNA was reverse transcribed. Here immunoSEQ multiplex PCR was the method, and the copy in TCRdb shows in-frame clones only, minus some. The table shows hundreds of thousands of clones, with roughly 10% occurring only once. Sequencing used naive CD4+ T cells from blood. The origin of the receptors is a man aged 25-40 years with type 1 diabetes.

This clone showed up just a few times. CDR3 sequence reads: CASRRDWNQPQHF. CDR3 bases: TGTGCCAGCAGGAGGGATTGGAATCAGCCCCAGCATTTT. The chain joins TRBV2 to TRBJ1-5; D unclear. V was clipped by 6 bases and J by 4 bases, with 10 bases between them. The CDR3 length is 13 residues. Looked up from germline, CDR1 is SNHLY and CDR2 is FYNNEI.

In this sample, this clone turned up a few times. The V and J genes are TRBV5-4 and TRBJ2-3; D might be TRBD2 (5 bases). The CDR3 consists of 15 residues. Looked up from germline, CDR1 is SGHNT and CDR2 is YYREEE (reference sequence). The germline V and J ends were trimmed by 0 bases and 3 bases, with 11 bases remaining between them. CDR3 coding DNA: TGTGCCAGCAGCTTGGCCCCAAGGACTACAGATACGCAGTATTTT. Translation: CASSLAPRTTDTQYF.

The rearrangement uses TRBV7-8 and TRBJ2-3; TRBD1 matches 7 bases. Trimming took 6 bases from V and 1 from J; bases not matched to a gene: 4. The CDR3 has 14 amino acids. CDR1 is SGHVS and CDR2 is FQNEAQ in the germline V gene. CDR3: CASRVGGGTDTQYF. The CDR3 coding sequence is TGTGCCAGCAGAGTAGGGGGCGGCACAGATACGCAGTATTTT.

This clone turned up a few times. CDR3 sequence: CASSLAEFYEQYF. The CDR3 nucleotides read TGTGCCAGCAGCTTAGCGGAGTTCTACGAGCAGTACTTC. J is TRBJ2-7 and V is TRBV7-2, with D unclear. The CDR3 loop spans 13 amino acids. The V gene's germline CDR1 is SGHTA and CDR2 FQGNSA. V was clipped by 0 bases and J by 3 bases, with 6 bases between them.

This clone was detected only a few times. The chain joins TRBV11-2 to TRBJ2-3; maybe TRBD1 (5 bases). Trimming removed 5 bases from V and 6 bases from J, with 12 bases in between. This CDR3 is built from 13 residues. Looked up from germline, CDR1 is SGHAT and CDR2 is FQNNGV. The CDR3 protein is CASSQETEDTQYF. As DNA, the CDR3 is TGTGCCAGCAGCCAGGAGACAGAGGATACGCAGTATTTT.

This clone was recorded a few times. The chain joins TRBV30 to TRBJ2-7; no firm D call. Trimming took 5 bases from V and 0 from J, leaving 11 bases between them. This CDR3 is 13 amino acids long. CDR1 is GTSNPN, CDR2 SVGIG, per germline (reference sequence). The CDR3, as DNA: TGTGCCTGGTTAGATTATACCTCCTACGAGCAGTACTTC. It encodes CAWLDYTSYEQYF.

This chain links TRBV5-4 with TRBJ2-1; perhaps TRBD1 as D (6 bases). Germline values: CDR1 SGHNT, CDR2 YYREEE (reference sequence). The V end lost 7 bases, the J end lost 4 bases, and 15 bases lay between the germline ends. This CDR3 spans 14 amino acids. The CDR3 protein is CASSEGQTYNEQFF. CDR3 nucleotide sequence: TGTGCCAGCTCGGAAGGACAGACATACAATGAGCAGTTCTTC.

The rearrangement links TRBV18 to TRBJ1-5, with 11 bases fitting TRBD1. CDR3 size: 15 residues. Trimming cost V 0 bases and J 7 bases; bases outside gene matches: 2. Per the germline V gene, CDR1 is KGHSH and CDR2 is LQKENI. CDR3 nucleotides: TGTGCCAGCTCACCACCTGGGACAGGGGGACAGCCCCAGCATTTT. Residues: CASSPPGTGGQPQHF.

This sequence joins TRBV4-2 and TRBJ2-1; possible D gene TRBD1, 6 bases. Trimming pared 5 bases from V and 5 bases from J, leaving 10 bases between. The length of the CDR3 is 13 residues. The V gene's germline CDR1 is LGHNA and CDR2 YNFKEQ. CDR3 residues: CASSADRNNEQFF. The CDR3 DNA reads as TGTGCCAGCAGCGCGGACAGAAACAATGAGCAGTTCTTC.

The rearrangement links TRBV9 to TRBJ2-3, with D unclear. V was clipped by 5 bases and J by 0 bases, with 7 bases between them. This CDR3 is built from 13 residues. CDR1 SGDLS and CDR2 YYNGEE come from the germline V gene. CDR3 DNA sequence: TGTGCCAGCAGAGGCGGAAGCACAGATACGCAGTATTTT. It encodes CASRGGSTDTQYF.

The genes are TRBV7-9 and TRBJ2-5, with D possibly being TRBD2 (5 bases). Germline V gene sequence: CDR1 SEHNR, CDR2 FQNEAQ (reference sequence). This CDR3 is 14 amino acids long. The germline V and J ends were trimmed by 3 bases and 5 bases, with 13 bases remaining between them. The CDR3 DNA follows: TGTGCCAGCAGCTTGATCGCCGGCGGGGAGACCCAGTACTTC. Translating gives CASSLIAGGETQYF. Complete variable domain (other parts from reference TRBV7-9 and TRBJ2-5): DTGVSQNPRHKITKRGQNVTFRCDPISEHNRLYWYRQTLGQGPEFLTYFQNEAQLEKSRLLSDRFSAERPKGSFSTLEIQRTEQGDSAMYLCASSLIAGGETQYFGPGTRLLVL.

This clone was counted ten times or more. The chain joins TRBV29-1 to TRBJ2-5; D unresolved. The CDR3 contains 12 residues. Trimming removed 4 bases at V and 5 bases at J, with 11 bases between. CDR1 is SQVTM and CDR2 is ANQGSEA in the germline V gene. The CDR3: CSVADSYETQYF. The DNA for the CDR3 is TGCAGCGTTGCCGACTCATACGAGACCCAGTACTTC.

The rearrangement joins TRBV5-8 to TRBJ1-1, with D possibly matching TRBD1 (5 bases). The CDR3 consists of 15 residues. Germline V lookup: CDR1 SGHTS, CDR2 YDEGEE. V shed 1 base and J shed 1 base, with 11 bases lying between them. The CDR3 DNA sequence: TGTGCCAGCAGCTTGTTCCAGGGAAGGAACACTGAAGCTTTCTTT. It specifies CASSLFQGRNTEAFF.

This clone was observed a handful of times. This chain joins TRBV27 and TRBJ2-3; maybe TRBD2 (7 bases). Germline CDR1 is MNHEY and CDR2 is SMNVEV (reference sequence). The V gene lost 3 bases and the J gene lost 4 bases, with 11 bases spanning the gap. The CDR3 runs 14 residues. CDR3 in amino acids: CASSFGGASDTQYF. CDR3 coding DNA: TGTGCCAGCAGTTTTGGGGGGGCCTCAGATACGCAGTATTTT.

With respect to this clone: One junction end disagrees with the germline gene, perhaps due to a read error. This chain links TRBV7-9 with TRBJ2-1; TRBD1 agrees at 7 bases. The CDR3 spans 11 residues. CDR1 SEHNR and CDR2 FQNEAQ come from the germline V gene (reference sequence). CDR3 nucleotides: TGTGCCAGCAGCTTACAGGACAGGACTCTCTTC. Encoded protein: CASSLQDRTLF.

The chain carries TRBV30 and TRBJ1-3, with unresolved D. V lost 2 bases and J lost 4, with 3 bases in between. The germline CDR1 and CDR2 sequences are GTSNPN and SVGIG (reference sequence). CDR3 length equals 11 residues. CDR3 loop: CAWSLGNTIYF. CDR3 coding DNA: TGTGCCTGGAGTCTGGGAAACACCATATATTTT.

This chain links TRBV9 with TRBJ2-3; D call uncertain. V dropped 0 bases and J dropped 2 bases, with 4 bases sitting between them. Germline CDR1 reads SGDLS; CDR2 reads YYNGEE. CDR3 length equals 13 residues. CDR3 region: CASSVDTTDTQYF. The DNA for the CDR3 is TGTGCCAGCAGCGTAGACACCACAGATACGCAGTATTTT. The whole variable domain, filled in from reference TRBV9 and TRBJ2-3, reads DSGVTQTPKHLITATGQRVTLRCSPRSGDLSVYWYQQSLDQGLQFLIQYYNGEERAKGNILERFSAQQFPDLHSELNLSSLELGDSALYFCASSVDTTDTQYFGPGTRLTVL.

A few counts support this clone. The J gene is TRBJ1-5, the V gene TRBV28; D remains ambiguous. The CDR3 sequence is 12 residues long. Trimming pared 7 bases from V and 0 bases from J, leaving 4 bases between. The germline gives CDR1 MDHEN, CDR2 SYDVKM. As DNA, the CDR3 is TGTGCCAGCACCTTTAGCAATCAGCCCCAGCATTTT. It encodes CASTFSNQPQHF.

In DNA form, the CDR3 reads TGTGCCACCAGCCCCACAGGTCTGAACACTGAAGCTTTCTTT. Amino acid sequence: CATSPTGLNTEAFF. The chain links TRBV15 to TRBJ1-1, with D possibly TRBD1 on 5 matching bases. This CDR3 is 14 amino acids long. V was trimmed by 5 bases and J by 0 bases, leaving 10 bases between them. Germline assignment: CDR1 LNHNV and CDR2 YYDKDF (reference sequence).

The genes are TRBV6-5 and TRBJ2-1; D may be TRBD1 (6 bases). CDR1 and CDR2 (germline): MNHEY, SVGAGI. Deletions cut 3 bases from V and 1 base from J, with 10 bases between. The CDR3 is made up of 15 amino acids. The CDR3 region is CASSYTGLSYNEQFF. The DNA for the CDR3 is TGTGCCAGCAGTTATACAGGGTTGTCCTACAATGAGCAGTTCTTC.

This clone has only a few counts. This chain's CDR3 is CATSRRRAGAYNEQFF. The CDR3 bases are TGTGCCACCAGCAGAAGGCGAGCCGGGGCCTACAATGAGCAGTTCTTC. V gene TRBV15 combines with J gene TRBJ2-1; tentative D call: TRBD2 (5 bases). The CDR3 is made up of 16 amino acids. V lost 2 bases and J lost 2, with 13 bases in between. Germline V gives CDR1 LNHNV, CDR2 YYDKDF (reference sequence).

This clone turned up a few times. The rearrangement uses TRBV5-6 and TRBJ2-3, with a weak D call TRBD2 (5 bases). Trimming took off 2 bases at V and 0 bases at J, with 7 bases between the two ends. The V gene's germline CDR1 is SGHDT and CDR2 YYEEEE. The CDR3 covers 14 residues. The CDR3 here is CASSLTGSTDTQYF. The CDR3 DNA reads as TGTGCCAGCAGCTTAACGGGGAGCACAGATACGCAGTATTTT.

The CDR3 nucleotides read TGTGCCAGCAGTTCCGGGGACAGGGGGCGCTGGGTGAACAGGCACTATGGCTACACCTTC. Translating gives CASSSGDRGRWVNRHYGYTF. The V and J genes are TRBV28 and TRBJ1-2, with TRBD1 matching 12 bases. Losses at the gene ends were 4 bases for V and 3 bases for J; bases not matched to a gene: 18. Germline V gene sequence: CDR1 MDHEN, CDR2 SYDVKM. The CDR3 runs to 20 residues.

CDR3 DNA: TGTGCCAGCAGCTTCTTGGGACAGGGGCTCCAAGAGACCCAGTACTTC. As protein: CASSFLGQGLQETQYF. The chain is built from TRBV5-6 and TRBJ2-5, with TRBD1 matching over 10 bases. The ends lost 2 bases at V and 1 base at J; junction bases unmatched: 5. The germline gives CDR1 SGHDT, CDR2 YYEEEE. CDR3 length: 16 amino acids.

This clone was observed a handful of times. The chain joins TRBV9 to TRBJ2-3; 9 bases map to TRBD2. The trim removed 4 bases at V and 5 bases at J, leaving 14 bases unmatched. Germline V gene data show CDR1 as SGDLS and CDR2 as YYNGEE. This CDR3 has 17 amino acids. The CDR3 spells CASSTHLSGGPGDTQYF. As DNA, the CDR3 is TGTGCCAGCAGCACCCATCTGAGCGGGGGGCCGGGAGATACGCAGTATTTT.

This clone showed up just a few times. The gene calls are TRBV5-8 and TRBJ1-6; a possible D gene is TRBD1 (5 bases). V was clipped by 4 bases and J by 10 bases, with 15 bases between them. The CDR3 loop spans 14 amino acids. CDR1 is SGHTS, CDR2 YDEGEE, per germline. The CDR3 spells CASSRDWLSSPLHF. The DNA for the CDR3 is TGTGCCAGCAGCCGGGACTGGTTGAGCTCACCCCTCCACTTT.

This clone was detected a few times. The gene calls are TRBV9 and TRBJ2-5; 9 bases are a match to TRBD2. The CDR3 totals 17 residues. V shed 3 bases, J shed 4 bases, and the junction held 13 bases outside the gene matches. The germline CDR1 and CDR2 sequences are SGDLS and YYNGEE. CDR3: CASSGSLAGALGETQYF. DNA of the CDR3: TGTGCCAGCAGCGGAAGTTTAGCGGGGGCCCTAGGAGAGACCCAGTACTTC.